This T cell receptor (beta chain) was captured in a study of identifying expanded T cells in peripheral blood. Study findings and constraints: About 1.2 clones differed between technical replicates, versus 16.4 and 19 over time.

V lost 5 bases, J lost 9 bases, and 3 bases stayed unmatched. Germline lookup yields CDR1 SQVTM and CDR2 ANQGSEA. This CDR3 spans 10 amino acids. Profiling relied on immunoSEQ multiplex PCR, and the TCRdb table lists in-frame clones only, not all of them. The table includes 100,000 to 150,000 clones, 75% to 90% detected once. This clone was observed a handful of times. Its cognate antigen is unknown. The rearrangement joins TRBV29-1 to TRBJ1-1, with 7 positions matching TRBD1. The clonotype was recovered from a person between 18 and 75 years old in good health. The sequenced material came from blood. CDR3 nucleotides: TGCAGCGTTTGGACAGGCCAAGCTTTCTTT. Residues: CSVWTGQAFF.